The 14 T cell receptor beta chains given below trace back to one sample, sequenced in a study of T-cell reconstitution after alpha-beta-depleted transplantation in children. As it was prepared, the TCRbeta library received unique molecular identifiers. TCRdb re-derived calls from the PCR reads in MiXCR, one entry per CDR3 protein. The sample records over 400,000 distinct CDR3 sequences, around 12% being singletons. The starting material was PBMCs from the stem cell graft donor, obtained from the stem cell graft. These receptors originate from a human donor who donated a stem cell graft to a child with combined immunodeficiency.

This clonotype was detected only a few times. The chain carries TRBV2 and TRBJ1-6; 7 bases fit TRBD1. CDR3 size: 14 residues. The junction had 3 bases not matched to a gene; V was cut back by 3 bases and J by 7 bases. Germline lookup yields CDR1 SNHLY and CDR2 FYNNEI. CDR3: CASSDGTANSPLHF. The CDR3 DNA is TGTGCCAGCAGTGACGGGACAGCGAATTCACCCCTCCACTTT.

Only a few counts were recorded for this clonotype. The J gene is TRBJ2-4, the V gene TRBV7-2, with TRBD1 matching over 7 bases. Per germline, CDR1 SGHTA and CDR2 FQGNSA. J was trimmed by 0 bases and V by 5 bases; bases with no gene match: 4. The CDR3 spans 15 residues. This chain's CDR3 is CASSPRDRAKNIQYF. As DNA, the CDR3 is TGTGCCAGCAGCCCCCGGGACAGAGCCAAAAACATTCAGTACTTC.

This clonotype came up a few times. The chain couples TRBV20-1 to TRBJ2-7, with 11 nucleotides matching TRBD2. Germline V gene data show CDR1 as DFQATT and CDR2 as SNEGSKA (reference sequence). J was trimmed by 6 bases and V by 5 bases; bases with no gene match: 9. The CDR3 length is 14 residues. DNA for the CDR3: TGCAGTGCTGGACTGACTAGCGGGGTCTCCGAGCAGTACTTC. Its protein product is CSAGLTSGVSEQYF.

This clonotype was recorded a few times. The V gene is TRBV12-3 or TRBV12-4, the J gene TRBJ2-5, with D maybe TRBD1 (5 bases). The V gene lost 6 bases and the J gene lost 3 bases, with 14 bases spanning the gap. This CDR3 spans 14 amino acids. Written as DNA, the CDR3 is TGTGCCAGCAGGGTTGGGGCGTACAAAGAGACCCAGTACTTC. It specifies CASRVGAYKETQYF.

This clonotype was observed a few times. The chain is built from TRBV7-3 and TRBJ1-1; 7 positions agree with TRBD1. V lost 5 bases, J lost 7 bases, and 7 bases stayed unmatched. The CDR3 covers 13 residues. Germline V gives CDR1 SGHTA, CDR2 FQGTGA. The CDR3 loop is CASSPDRALEAFF. The CDR3 region has the DNA TGTGCCAGCAGCCCCGACAGGGCCCTTGAAGCTTTCTTT.

The chain employs TRBV29-1 and TRBJ1-2; D remains ambiguous. Germline values: CDR1 SQVTM, CDR2 ANQGSEA. The CDR3 spans 13 residues. The V and J ends lost 3 bases and 2 bases respectively, with 10 bases between them. Here the CDR3 DNA reads TGCAGCGTTGAGGAGGGTGGGAACTATGGCTACACCTTC. The encoded protein is CSVEEGGNYGYTF.

This clonotype was seen a few times. The rearrangement uses TRBV20-1 and TRBJ2-7; weak D call: TRBD2 (6 bases). V was cut by 3 bases and J by 6 bases, with 15 bases left in between. Germline CDR1 is DFQATT and CDR2 is SNEGSKA (reference sequence). The CDR3 is made up of 13 amino acids. The chain's CDR3 is CSASSGSRSEQYF. The DNA for the CDR3 is TGCAGTGCTAGTTCCGGGAGTAGGTCCGAGCAGTACTTC.

In this sample, this clonotype turned up a few times. V usage is TRBV7-3 and J usage is TRBJ2-3; D perhaps matches TRBD1 (6 bases). Germline lookup yields CDR1 SGHTA and CDR2 FQGTGA. Trimming took 4 bases from V and 0 from J, leaving 20 bases between them. The CDR3 has 18 amino acids. This chain's CDR3 is CASSSRGGRSASTDTQYF. For the CDR3, the DNA is TGTGCCAGCAGCTCCAGGGGTGGACGGAGCGCTAGCACAGATACGCAGTATTTT.

This clonotype has only a few counts. The V and J genes are TRBV20-1 and TRBJ2-1, with TRBD1 identical over 10 bases. Germline V gene sequence: CDR1 DFQATT, CDR2 SNEGSKA (reference sequence). The junction had 9 bases not matched to a gene; V was cut back by 7 bases and J by 9 bases. This CDR3 spans 13 amino acids. CDR3 residues: CSVRQGALGEQFF. Written as DNA, the CDR3 is TGCAGTGTAAGACAGGGGGCTTTGGGTGAGCAGTTCTTC.

This chain joins TRBV30 and TRBJ1-1; D is undetermined. Between the trimmed V and J ends, which lost 3 bases and 1 base, there was a span of 6 bases. The CDR3 is 12 residues long. Germline values: CDR1 GTSNPN, CDR2 SVGIG (reference sequence). The CDR3 region is CAWSTENTEAFF. Written as DNA, the CDR3 is TGTGCCTGGAGCACAGAGAACACTGAAGCTTTCTTT. Full variable domain (rest looked up from reference TRBV30 and TRBJ1-1): SQTIHQWPATLVQPVGSPLSLECTVEGTSNPNLYWYRQAAGRGLQLLFYSVGIGQISSEVPQNLSASRPQDRQFILSSKKLLLSDSGFYLCAWSTENTEAFFGQGTRLTVV.

This clonotype was found many times. The rearrangement uses TRBV7-2 and TRBJ2-6; 9 nucleotides line up with TRBD1. This CDR3 spans 17 amino acids. The germline V gene encodes CDR1 SGHTA and CDR2 FQGNSA. V lost 2 bases to trimming and J lost 0 bases; unmatched junction nucleotides: 2. The CDR3 coding sequence is TGTGCCAGCAGCTTAAGGGACAGGGTCTCTGGGGCCAACGTCCTGACTTTC. Protein sequence: CASSLRDRVSGANVLTF.

The chain is built from TRBV7-6 and TRBJ2-1; 8 bases line up with TRBD2. The CDR3 covers 15 residues. Unmatched junction bases numbered 4, after V lost 6 bases and J lost 0 bases. Germline CDR1 and CDR2: SGHVS and FNYEAQ. The DNA for the CDR3 is TGTGCCAGCAGTCGTAGCGGGGTCTCCTACAATGAGCAGTTCTTC. It specifies CASSRSGVSYNEQFF.

This clonotype was seen repeatedly, ten times or more. V gene TRBV7-2 combines with J gene TRBJ2-7; the D is unclear. This CDR3 has 13 residues. The V end lost 5 bases, the J end lost 3 bases, and 11 bases lay between the germline ends. The V gene's germline CDR1 is SGHTA and CDR2 FQGNSA. The CDR3 sequence is CASSPRAIYEQYF. The CDR3 nucleotides read TGTGCCAGCAGCCCCCGGGCGATCTACGAGCAGTACTTC.

In this sample, this clonotype turned up many times. The genes are TRBV4-3 and TRBJ2-1; a weak D match, TRBD1 (5 bases). The V end lost 0 bases, the J end lost 8 bases, and 8 bases lay between the germline ends. There are 13 residues in the CDR3. Germline CDR1 and CDR2: LGHNA and YSLEER. CDR3 bases: TGCGCCAGCAGCCAAGAAAGGGGCTATGAGCAGTTCTTC. Encoded protein: CASSQERGYEQFF.